This T cell receptor (beta chain) comes out of a study of human T cells and chemical hapten exposure. For the study at large: Upper-back patch tests with 0.01% DPC were read at 6 days.

With regard to this clonotype: Its cognate antigen is unknown.

TCRdb re-called the RACE reads through MiXCR, storing one row per CDR3 protein. The table shows 150,000 to 200,000 distinct CDR3 sequences, with roughly 15% occurring only once. Germline trimming cut 3 bases from V and 5 bases from J; bases unmatched to any gene: 5. CDR1 is SGHRS and CDR2 is YFSETQ in the germline V gene. This CDR3 comprises 14 residues. Study-wide findings and caveats: PT1 expanded TCR numbers rose with patch test score.

The sample's time point: patch test 1, 2 weeks after DPC sensitization. Sample treatment: therapeutic diphenylcyclopropenone sensitization with weekly scalp DPC. This receptor was identified in a woman in her 30s with alopecia areata. Some clones in this sample may be carry-over from other donors' samples. Here the sequenced sample was whole blood, taken in connection with sensitization to the hapten diphenylcyclopropenone (DPC). This sequence joins TRBV5-1 and TRBJ1-5, with 7 bases that match TRBD1. Here the CDR3 reads CASSSDRVDQPQHF. For the CDR3, the DNA is TGCGCCAGCAGCTCTGACAGGGTCGATCAGCCCCAGCATTTT.